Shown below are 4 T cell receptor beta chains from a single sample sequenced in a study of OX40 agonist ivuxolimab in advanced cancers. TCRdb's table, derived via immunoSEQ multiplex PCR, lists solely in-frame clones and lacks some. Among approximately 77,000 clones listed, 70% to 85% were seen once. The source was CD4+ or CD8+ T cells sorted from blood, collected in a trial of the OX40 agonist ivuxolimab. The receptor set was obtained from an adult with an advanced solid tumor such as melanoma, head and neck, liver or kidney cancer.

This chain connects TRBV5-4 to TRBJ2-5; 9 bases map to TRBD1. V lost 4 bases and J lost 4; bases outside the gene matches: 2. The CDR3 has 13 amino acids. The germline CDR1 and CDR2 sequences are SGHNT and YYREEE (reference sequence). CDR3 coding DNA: TGTGCCAGCAGCCAGGACAGGGGAGAGACCCAGTACTTC. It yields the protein CASSQDRGETQYF.

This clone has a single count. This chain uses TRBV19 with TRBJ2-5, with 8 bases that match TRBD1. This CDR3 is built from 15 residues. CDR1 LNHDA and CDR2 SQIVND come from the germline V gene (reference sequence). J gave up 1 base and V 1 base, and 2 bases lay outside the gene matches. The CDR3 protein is CASSIAGGVQETQYF. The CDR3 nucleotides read TGTGCCAGTAGTATAGCAGGGGGCGTCCAAGAGACCCAGTACTTC.

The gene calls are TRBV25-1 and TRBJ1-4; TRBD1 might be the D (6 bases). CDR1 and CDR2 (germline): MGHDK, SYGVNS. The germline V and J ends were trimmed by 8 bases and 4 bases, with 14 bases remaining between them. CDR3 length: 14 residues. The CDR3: CASADIGGNEKLFF. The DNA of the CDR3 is TGTGCCAGCGCTGACATAGGGGGTAATGAAAAACTGTTTTTT.

For the CDR3, the DNA is TGTGCCAGCTCACGCGGACAGGGTATTGCTGGCGAAAAACTGTTTTTT. Translating it yields CASSRGQGIAGEKLFF. J is TRBJ1-4 and V is TRBV18, with TRBD1 identical over 8 bases. CDR1 and CDR2 (germline): KGHSH, LQKENI. The CDR3 runs 16 residues. V shed 4 bases, J shed 8 bases, and the junction held 12 bases outside the gene matches.